The clone carrying this T cell receptor (beta chain) was counted a few times. The entry originates in a study of T cell changes during pregnancy in multiple sclerosis. TCRdb keeps only in-frame clones here, not all; method: immunoSEQ multiplex PCR. The table lists tens of thousands of clones, 91% of them singletons, with roughly 1.4% in the top ten. This CDR3 is built from 11 residues. Germline CDR1 reads SEHNR; CDR2 reads FQNEAQ (reference sequence). V gave up 6 bases and J gave up 6 bases, with 5 bases separating them. V gene TRBV7-9 combines with J gene TRBJ1-4; D is uncertain. Source: peripheral blood, taken after pregnancy. This clonotype originated in a female donor in good health, enrolled as a control in a pregnancy study. CDR3 bases: TGTGCCAGCAGGGGAGATGAAAAACTGTTTTTT. Amino acids: CASRGDEKLFF.